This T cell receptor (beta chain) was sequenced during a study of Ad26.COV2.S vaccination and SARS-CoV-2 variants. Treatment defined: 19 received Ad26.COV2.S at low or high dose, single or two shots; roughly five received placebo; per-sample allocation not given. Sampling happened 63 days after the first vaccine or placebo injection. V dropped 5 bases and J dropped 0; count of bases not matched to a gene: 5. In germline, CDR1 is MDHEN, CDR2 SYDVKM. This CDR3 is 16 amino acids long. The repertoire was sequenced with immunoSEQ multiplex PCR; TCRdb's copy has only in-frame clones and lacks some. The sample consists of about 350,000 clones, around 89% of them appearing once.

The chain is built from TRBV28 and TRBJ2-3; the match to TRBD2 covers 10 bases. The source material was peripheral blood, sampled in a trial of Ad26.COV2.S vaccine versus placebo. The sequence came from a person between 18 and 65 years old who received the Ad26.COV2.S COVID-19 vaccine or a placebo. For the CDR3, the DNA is TGTGCCAGCAGTGCTACTAGCGGGGTTAGCACAGATACGCAGTATTTT. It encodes CASSATSGVSTDTQYF.